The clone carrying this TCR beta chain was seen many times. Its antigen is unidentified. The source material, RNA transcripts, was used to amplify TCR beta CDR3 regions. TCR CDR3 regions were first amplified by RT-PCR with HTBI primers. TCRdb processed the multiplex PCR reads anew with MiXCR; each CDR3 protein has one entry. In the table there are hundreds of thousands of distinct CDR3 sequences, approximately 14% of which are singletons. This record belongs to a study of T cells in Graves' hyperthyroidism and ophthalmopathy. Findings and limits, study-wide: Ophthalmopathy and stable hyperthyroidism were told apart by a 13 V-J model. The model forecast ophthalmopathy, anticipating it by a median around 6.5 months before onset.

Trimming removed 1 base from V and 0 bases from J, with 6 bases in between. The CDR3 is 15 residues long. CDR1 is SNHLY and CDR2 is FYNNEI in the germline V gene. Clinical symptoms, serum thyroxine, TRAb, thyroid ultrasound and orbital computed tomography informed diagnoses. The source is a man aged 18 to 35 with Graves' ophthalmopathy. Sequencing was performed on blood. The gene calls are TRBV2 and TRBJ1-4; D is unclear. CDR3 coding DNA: TGTGCCAGCAGTGAAGTAGCTGCAACTAATGAAAAACTGTTTTTT. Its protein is CASSEVAATNEKLFF.